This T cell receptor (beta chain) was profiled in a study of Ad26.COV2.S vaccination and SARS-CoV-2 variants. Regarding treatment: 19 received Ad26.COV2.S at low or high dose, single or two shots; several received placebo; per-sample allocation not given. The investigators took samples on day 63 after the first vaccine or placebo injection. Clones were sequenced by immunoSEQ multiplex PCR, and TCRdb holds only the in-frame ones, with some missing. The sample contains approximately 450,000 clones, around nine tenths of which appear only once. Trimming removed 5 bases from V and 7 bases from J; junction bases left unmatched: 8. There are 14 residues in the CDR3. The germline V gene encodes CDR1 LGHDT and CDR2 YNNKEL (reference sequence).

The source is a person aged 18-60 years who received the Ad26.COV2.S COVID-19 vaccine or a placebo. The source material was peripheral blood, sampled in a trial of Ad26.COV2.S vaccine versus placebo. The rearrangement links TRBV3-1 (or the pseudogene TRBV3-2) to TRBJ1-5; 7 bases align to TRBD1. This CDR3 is CASSWQGVGQPQHF. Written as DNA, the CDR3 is TGTGCCAGCAGCTGGCAGGGGGTGGGGCAGCCCCAGCATTTT.